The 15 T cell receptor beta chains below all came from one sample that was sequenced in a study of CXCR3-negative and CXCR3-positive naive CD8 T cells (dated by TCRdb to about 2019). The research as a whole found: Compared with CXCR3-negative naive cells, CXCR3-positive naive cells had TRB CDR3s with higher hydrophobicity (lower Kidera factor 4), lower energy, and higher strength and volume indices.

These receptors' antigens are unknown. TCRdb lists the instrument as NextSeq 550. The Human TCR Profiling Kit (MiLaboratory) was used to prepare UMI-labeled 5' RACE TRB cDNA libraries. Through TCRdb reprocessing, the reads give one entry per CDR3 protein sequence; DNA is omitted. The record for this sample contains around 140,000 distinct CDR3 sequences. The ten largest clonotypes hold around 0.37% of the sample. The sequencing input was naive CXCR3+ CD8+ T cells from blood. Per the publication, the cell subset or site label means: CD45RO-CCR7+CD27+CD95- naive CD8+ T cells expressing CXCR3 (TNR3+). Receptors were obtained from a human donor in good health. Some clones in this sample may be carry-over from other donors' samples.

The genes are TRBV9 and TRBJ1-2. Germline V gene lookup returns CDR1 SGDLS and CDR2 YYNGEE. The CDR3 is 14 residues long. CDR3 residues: CASSVGGGAKGYTF.

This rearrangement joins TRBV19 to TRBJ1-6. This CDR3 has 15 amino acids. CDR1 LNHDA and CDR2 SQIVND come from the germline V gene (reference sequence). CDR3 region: CASSDRSSYNSPLHF.

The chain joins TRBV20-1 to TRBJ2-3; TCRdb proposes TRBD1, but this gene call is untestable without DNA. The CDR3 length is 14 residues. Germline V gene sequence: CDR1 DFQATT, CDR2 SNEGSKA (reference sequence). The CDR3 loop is CSARWWQGHDTQYF.

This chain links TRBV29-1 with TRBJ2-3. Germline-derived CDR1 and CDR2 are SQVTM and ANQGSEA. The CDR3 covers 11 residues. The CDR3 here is CSVSGTDTQYF.

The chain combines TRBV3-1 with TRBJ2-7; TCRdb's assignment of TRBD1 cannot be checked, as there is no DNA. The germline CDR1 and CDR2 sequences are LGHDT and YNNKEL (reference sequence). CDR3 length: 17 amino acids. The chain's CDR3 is CASSQDPRGVYTYEQYF.

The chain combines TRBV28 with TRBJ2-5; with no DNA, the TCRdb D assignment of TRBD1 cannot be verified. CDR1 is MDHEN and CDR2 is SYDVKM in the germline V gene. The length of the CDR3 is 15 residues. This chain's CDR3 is CASSSYRGGRETQYF.

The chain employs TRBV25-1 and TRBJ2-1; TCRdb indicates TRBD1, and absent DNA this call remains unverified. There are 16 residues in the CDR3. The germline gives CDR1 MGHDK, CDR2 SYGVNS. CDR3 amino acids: CASSDLTGGQIGEQFF. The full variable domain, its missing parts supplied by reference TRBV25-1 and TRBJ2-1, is EADIYQTPRYLVIGTGKKITLECSQTMGHDKMYWYQQDPGMELHLIHYSYGVNSTEKGDLSSESTVSRIRTEHFPLTLESARPSHTSQYLCASSDLTGGQIGEQFFGPGTRLTVL.

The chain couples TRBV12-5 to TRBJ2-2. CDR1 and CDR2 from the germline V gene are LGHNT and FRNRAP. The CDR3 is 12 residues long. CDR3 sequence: CASGLDTGELFF.

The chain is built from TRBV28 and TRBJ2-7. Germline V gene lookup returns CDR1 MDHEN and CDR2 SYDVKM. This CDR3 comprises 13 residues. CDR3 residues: CASSFAGADEQYF.

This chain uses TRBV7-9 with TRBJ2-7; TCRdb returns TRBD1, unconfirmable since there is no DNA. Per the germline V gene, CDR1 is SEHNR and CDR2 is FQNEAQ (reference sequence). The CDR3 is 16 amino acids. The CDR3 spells CASSLGTGLTLYEQYF.

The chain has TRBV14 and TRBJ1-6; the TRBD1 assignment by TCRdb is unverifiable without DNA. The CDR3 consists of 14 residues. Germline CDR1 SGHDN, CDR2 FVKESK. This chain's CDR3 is CASSHGQGFSPLHF.

CDR3 residues: CASRAGGTGELFF. The chain links TRBV7-8 to TRBJ2-2; checking the TCRdb D call of TRBD1 is not possible without DNA. Germline assignment: CDR1 SGHVS and CDR2 FQNEAQ. The CDR3 runs to 13 residues.

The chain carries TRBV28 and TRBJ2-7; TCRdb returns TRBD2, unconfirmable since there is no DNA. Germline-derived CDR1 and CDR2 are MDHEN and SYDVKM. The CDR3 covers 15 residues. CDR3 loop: CASSLLAGGLYEQYF.

The CDR3 region is CASSDWDRGITGELFF. This chain links TRBV25-1 with TRBJ2-2; lacking DNA, the TRBD1 call made by TCRdb goes unchecked. CDR3 length equals 16 residues. The germline V gene has CDR1 MGHDK and CDR2 SYGVNS. The variable domain in full, with the rest retrieved from reference TRBV25-1 and TRBJ2-2, is EADIYQTPRYLVIGTGKKITLECSQTMGHDKMYWYQQDPGMELHLIHYSYGVNSTEKGDLSSESTVSRIRTEHFPLTLESARPSHTSQYLCASSDWDRGITGELFFGEGSRLTVL.

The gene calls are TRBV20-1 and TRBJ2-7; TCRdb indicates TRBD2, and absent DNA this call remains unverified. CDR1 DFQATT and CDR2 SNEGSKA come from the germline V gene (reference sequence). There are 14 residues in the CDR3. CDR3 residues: CSAKGTSGSNEQYF.